The 17 T cell receptor beta chains below all came from one sample that was sequenced in a study of CD8+CD57+ T cells in acquired aplastic anemia. It was genomic DNA that served as the template for profiling TCR beta VDJ and CDR3. TCRdb reprocessed the reads via MiXCR and lists one record per CDR3 protein. The table shows about 130,000 distinct CDR3 sequences, with 41% occurring only once. The sample comprised sorted CD4+, CD8+, or CD8+CD57+ T cells (not recorded which) from PBMCs. The source of these receptors is a human donor in good health, serving as a control.

V and J are TRBV7-6 and TRBJ2-7; D unresolved. The CDR3 loop spans 14 amino acids. Germline V gene sequence: CDR1 SGHVS, CDR2 FNYEAQ. V was cut by 5 bases and J by 4 bases, with 15 bases left in between. CDR3 sequence reads: CASSPGQVVYEQYF. In DNA, the CDR3 is TGTGCCAGCAGCCCAGGCCAGGTTGTGTACGAGCAGTACTTC.

The chain carries TRBV7-9 and TRBJ2-7; 7 bases align to TRBD1. With 5 bases clipped from V and 2 bases from J, the junction kept 6 bases outside the gene matches. The germline V gene has CDR1 SEHNR and CDR2 FQNEAQ (reference sequence). This CDR3 has 14 amino acids. The CDR3 DNA reads TGTGCCAGCAGCGTAGACGGGACAGCCTACGAGCAGTACTTC. As protein: CASSVDGTAYEQYF.

This clonotype was observed a few times. The V and J genes are TRBV15 and TRBJ2-1; TRBD2 agrees at 9 bases. J was trimmed by 5 bases and V by 1 base; bases with no gene match: 3. The germline gives CDR1 LNHNV, CDR2 YYDKDF (reference sequence). The CDR3 spans 15 residues. The CDR3 DNA sequence: TGTGCCACCAGCAGAGGCGGGGGGGACAACAATGAGCAGTTCTTC. Encoded protein: CATSRGGGDNNEQFF.

V usage is TRBV29-1 and J usage is TRBJ2-2; 8 bases align to TRBD1. V lost 5 bases, J lost 5 bases, and 1 base stayed unmatched. Germline-derived CDR1 and CDR2 are SQVTM and ANQGSEA. The CDR3 spans 12 residues. In DNA, the CDR3 is TGCAGCGTTCGACAGGGGACCGGGGAGCTGTTTTTT. Its translation is CSVRQGTGELFF.

This clonotype was picked up a small number of times. Being one base from a much bigger clone, this may be a read error. This CDR3 is missing its conserved last phenylalanine or tryptophan, likely due to a read error. V usage is TRBV2 and J usage is TRBJ2-7, with 7 positions matching TRBD1. The CDR3 covers 15 residues. CDR1 and CDR2 from the germline V gene are SNHLY and FYNNEI. With V trimmed by 6 bases and J by 0 bases, 8 bases remained unmatched. The CDR3 spells CASSLVGGNSYEQYS. CDR3 in DNA: TGTGCCAGCAGCTTAGTAGGGGGCAACTCCTACGAGCAGTACTCC.

Concerning this clonotype itself: This may be a read error, as it is one base from a much larger clone. This chain joins TRBV12-3 or TRBV12-4 and TRBJ1-1, with TRBD1 matching over 8 bases. The CDR3 sequence is 14 residues long. The CDR3 region has the DNA TGTGACAGCAGTACACTAGACAGGGGCACTGAAGCTTTCTTT. This codes for CDSSTLDRGTEAFF.

This clonotype came up many times. This chain uses TRBV10-2 with TRBJ2-4; 13 bases fit TRBD2. This CDR3 contains 18 residues. CDR1 and CDR2 from the germline V gene are WSHSY and SAAADI. V gave up 4 bases and J gave up 0 bases; unmatched junction bases: 6. Here the CDR3 DNA reads TGCGCCAGCAGTGGACTAGCGGGGGGCTTGGGAGCCAAAAACATTCAGTACTTC. This translates into CASSGLAGGLGAKNIQYF.

Of note for this clonotype: As the CDR3 is not closed by the conserved phenylalanine or tryptophan, this likely results from a read error. The chain recombines TRBV4-3 with TRBJ2-6, with 11 bases aligning to TRBD1. V was pared by 6 bases and J by 0 bases, with 4 bases of the junction left unmatched. Germline V gene sequence: CDR1 LGHNA, CDR2 YSLEER. The length of the CDR3 is 17 residues. The CDR3 is CASSPGTGGSGANVLTS. As DNA, the CDR3 is TGCGCCAGCAGTCCCGGGACAGGGGGCTCTGGGGCCAACGTCCTGACTTCC.

The genes are TRBV29-1 and TRBJ1-1, with 8 bases fitting TRBD1. After removal of 7 bases from V and 3 bases from J, the junction contained 4 bases not matched to a gene. The germline V gene has CDR1 SQVTM and CDR2 ANQGSEA. The length of the CDR3 is 12 residues. In nucleotides, the CDR3 is TGCAGCGGCGGACAGGGTGACACTGAAGCTTTCTTT. Translation: CSGGQGDTEAFF.

The J gene is TRBJ2-2, the V gene TRBV11-2, with D possibly matching TRBD2 (7 bases). Deletions cut 1 base from V and 4 bases from J, with 13 bases between. CDR3 length: 16 amino acids. The germline V gene encodes CDR1 SGHAT and CDR2 FQNNGV. The CDR3 coding sequence is TGTGCCAGCAGCTTAGGAGCGGGACACCTCACCGGGGAGCTGTTTTTT. It translates to CASSLGAGHLTGELFF.

The chain uses TRBV2 and TRBJ2-7; no reliable D call. CDR3 length equals 14 residues. The germline V gene encodes CDR1 SNHLY and CDR2 FYNNEI. Trimming took 8 bases from V and 0 from J, leaving 14 bases between them. CDR3 loop: CASLMTASSYEQYF. In DNA, the CDR3 is TGTGCCAGCCTAATGACCGCGAGCTCCTACGAGCAGTACTTC.

The CDR3 region is CASSAHGVDEQYF. CDR3 nucleotides: TGTGCCAGCAGCGCCCATGGCGTCGATGAGCAGTACTTC. This chain joins TRBV7-9 and TRBJ2-7; D uncertain. With 5 bases removed from V and 7 bases from J, the gap between germline ends came to 15 bases. Per the germline V gene, CDR1 is SEHNR and CDR2 is FQNEAQ (reference sequence). The CDR3 runs 13 residues.

On this clonotype: A read error is possible here, since a much larger clone lies one base away. No conserved phenylalanine or tryptophan is present at the end of the CDR3, so a read error is the likely explanation. The V call is TRBV6-5, the J call TRBJ1-5; D may be TRBD1 (6 bases). CDR1 MNHEY and CDR2 SVGAGI come from the germline V gene. The V and J ends lost 0 bases and 3 bases respectively, with 9 bases between them. The CDR3 has 15 amino acids. CDR3 coding DNA: TGTGCCAGCAGTTACTCCCCAGGGGCCAATCAGCCCCAGCATATT. Translation gives CASSYSPGANQPQHI.

This clonotype has at least ten counts. The chain joins TRBV2 to TRBJ1-5; D ambiguous. The CDR3 sequence is 13 residues long. V dropped 5 bases and J dropped 5 bases, with 10 bases sitting between them. Germline loops: CDR1 SNHLY, CDR2 FYNNEI. The CDR3 DNA reads TGTGCCAGCAGTTCCGGGGAGGATCAGCCCCAGCATTTT. Its translation is CASSSGEDQPQHF.

About this clonotype itself: Being one base from a much bigger clone, this may be a read error. As the CDR3 is not closed by the conserved phenylalanine or tryptophan, this likely results from a read error. V and J are TRBV14 and TRBJ1-1; no clear D gene. Germline CDR1 reads SGHDN; CDR2 reads FVKESK. Trimming left V 0 bases short and J 1 base short, with 6 bases between. The CDR3 is made up of 14 amino acids. The CDR3, as DNA: TGTGCCAGCAGCCAAGAAGGCTGGAACACTGAAGCTTTCCTT. Translated, it gives CASSQEGWNTEAFL.

This chain connects TRBV6-1 to TRBJ1-1; weak D call: TRBD1 (5 bases). V lost 4 bases and J 11 bases, leaving 20 bases between the germline ends. The CDR3 length is 14 residues. Per the germline V gene, CDR1 is MNHNS and CDR2 is SASEGT. This CDR3 reads CASSGQGRGRSAFF. The CDR3 bases are TGTGCCAGCAGTGGACAAGGGAGGGGAAGGTCCGCTTTCTTT.

This clonotype was picked up a small number of times. V is TRBV5-1 and J is TRBJ2-1; 8 bases align to TRBD1. CDR1 is SGHRS, CDR2 YFSETQ, per germline. The length of the CDR3 is 17 residues. V dropped 2 bases and J dropped 6; count of bases not matched to a gene: 13. This CDR3 is CASSFQTGARVGNEQFF. As DNA, the CDR3 is TGCGCCAGCAGCTTTCAGACAGGGGCCCGAGTGGGCAATGAGCAGTTCTTC.